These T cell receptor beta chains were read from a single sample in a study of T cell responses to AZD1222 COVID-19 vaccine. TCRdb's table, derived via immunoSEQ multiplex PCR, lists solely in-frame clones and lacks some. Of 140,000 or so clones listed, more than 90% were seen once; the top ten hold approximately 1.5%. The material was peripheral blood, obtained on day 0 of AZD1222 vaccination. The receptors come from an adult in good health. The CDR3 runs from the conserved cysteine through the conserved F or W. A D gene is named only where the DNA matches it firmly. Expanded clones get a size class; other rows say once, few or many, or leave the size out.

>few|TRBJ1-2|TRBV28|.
CASSGRGWGYTF
TGTGCCAGCAGTGGCAGGGGATGGGGCTACACCTTC
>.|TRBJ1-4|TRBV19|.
CASNPGRTEEKLFF
TGTGCCAGTAACCCGGGGCGAACGGAGGAAAAACTGTTTTTT
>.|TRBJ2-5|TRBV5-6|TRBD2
CASSRLAGRETQYF
TGTGCCAGCAGTCGACTAGCGGGAAGGGAGACCCAGTACTTC
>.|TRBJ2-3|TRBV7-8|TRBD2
CASSFLAGAGDTQYF
TGTGCCAGCAGTTTTCTAGCGGGAGCGGGCGATACGCAGTATTTT
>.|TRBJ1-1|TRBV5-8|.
CASSRRRLVNTEAFF
TGTGCCAGCAGCCGACGAAGGTTGGTAAACACTGAAGCTTTCTTT
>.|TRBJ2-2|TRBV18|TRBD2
CASSPRLAGVREELFF
TGTGCCAGCTCACCGCGACTAGCGGGAGTTCGAGAGGAGCTGTTTTTT
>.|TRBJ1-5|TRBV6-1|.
CASSGQTHYSNQPQHF
TGTGCCAGCAGTGGACAGACGCATTATAGCAATCAGCCCCAGCATTTT
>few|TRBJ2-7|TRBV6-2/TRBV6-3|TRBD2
CASSYGTRRGEQYF
TGTGCCAGCAGTTACGGGACTAGAAGGGGCGAGCAGTACTTC
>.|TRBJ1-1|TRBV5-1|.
CASTTGNRLGTEAFF
TGCGCCAGCACCACCGGGAACAGATTGGGCACTGAAGCTTTCTTT
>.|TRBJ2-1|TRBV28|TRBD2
CASSSAREASYNEQFF
TGTGCCAGCAGTTCAGCGCGGGAGGCCTCCTACAATGAGCAGTTCTTC
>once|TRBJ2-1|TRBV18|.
CASSKGSYNEQFF
TGTGCCAGCTCAAAGGGCTCCTACAATGAGCAGTTCTTC
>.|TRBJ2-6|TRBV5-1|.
CASSPGGVSGANVLTF
TGCGCCAGCAGCCCTGGTGGTGTCTCTGGGGCCAACGTCCTGACTTTC
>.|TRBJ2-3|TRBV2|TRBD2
CASSALFGGRATDTQYF
TGTGCCAGCAGCGCCCTATTTGGCGGGAGGGCCACAGATACGCAGTATTTT
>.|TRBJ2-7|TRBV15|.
CATSRDLASSYEQYF
TGTGCCACCAGCAGAGATCTGGCTAGCTCCTACGAGCAGTACTTC
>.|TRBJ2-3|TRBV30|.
CAWSPVPDTQYF
TGTGCCTGGAGCCCCGTCCCGGATACGCAGTATTTT
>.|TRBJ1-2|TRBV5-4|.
CASSLVRDLNYGYTF
TGTGCCAGCAGCTTGGTCCGGGACCTAAACTATGGCTACACCTTC
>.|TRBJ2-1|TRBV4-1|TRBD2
CASSQIGLAGAPYNEQFF
TGCGCCAGCAGCCAGATAGGACTAGCGGGAGCACCTTACAATGAGCAGTTCTTC
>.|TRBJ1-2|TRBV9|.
CASSVPTYGYTF
TGTGCCAGCAGCGTACCTACCTATGGCTACACCTTC
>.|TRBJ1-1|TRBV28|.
CASNPRGKALEAFF
TGTGCCAGCAACCCTAGGGGAAAGGCCCTTGAAGCTTTCTTT
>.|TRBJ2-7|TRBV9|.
CASSVGGGALSYEQYF
TGTGCCAGCAGCGTGGGTGGGGGGGCACTTTCCTACGAGCAGTACTTC
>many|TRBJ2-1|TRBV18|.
CASSPLSGPEQFF
TGTGCCAGCTCGCCACTCTCCGGACCTGAGCAGTTCTTC
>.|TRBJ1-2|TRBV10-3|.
CAITRLGDYGYTF
TGTGCCATCACCCGGTTAGGGGACTATGGCTACACCTTC
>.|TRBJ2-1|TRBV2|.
CASSRQVTGEQFF
TGTGCCAGCAGTCGTCAGGTGACCGGTGAGCAGTTCTTC
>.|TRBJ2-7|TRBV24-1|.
CATSDSGSGDEQYF
TGTGCCACCAGTGATAGCGGTTCAGGAGACGAGCAGTACTTC
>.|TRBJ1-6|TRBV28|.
CASSSDLVYNSPLHF
TGTGCCAGCAGTTCGGACCTCGTCTATAATTCACCCCTCCACTTT
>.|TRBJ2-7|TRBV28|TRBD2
CASISGTSGGTYEQYF
TGTGCCAGCATTTCGGGGACTAGCGGGGGAACCTACGAGCAGTACTTC
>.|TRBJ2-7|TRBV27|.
CASSLTERAYEQYF
TGTGCCAGCAGTTTAACCGAGCGGGCCTACGAGCAGTACTTC
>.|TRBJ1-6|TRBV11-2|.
CASSLALNSPLHF
TGTGCCAGCAGCTTAGCTCTCAATTCACCCCTCCACTTT
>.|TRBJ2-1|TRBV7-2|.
CASSLRVHEQFF
TGTGCCAGCAGCTTAAGGGTTCATGAGCAGTTCTTC
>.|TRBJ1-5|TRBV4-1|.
CASSQVGIGSNQPQHF
TGCGCCAGCAGCCAAGTCGGGATCGGTAGCAATCAGCCCCAGCATTTT
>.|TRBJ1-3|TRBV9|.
CASSVDGGLNTIYF
TGTGCCAGCAGCGTAGATGGGGGTTTGAACACCATATATTTT
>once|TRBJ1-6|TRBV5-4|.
CASSLPGSSYNSPLHF
TGTGCCAGCAGCTTACCAGGGAGCTCCTATAATTCACCCCTCCACTTT